Given below is one T cell receptor (beta chain) in context. Its antigen is still unknown. This sample was taken from a study of T-cell reconstitution after alpha-beta-depleted transplantation in children. Broader study findings: As was reported, about two months after transplant, alpha-beta T cells came from several hundred expanded graft clones.

The V gene lost 5 bases and the J gene lost 5 bases, with 17 bases spanning the gap. The CDR3 length is 15 residues. In germline, CDR1 is SGHRS, CDR2 YFSETQ. The TCRbeta library was prepared with unique molecular identifiers. TCRdb independently ran MiXCR on the PCR reads; one entry per CDR3 protein. The sample gives approximately 520,000 distinct CDR3 sequences, about an eighth of which show up once; around 15% is in the top ten. The sequencing here drew on PBMCs, mostly from graft donor cells, taken 180 days after TCRalphabeta/CD19-depleted stem cell transplant. This receptor was taken from a female patient aged 2 to 10 who had a stem cell transplant for aplastic anemia, so the T cells may come from the graft donor. The chain links TRBV5-1 to TRBJ2-1; the D is unclear. The CDR3 spells CASSSAPPGHNEQFF. The CDR3 DNA sequence: TGCGCCAGCAGTTCAGCCCCCCCTGGGCACAATGAGCAGTTCTTC.